One and the same sample provided the 3 T cell receptor beta chains below, sequenced in a study of blood T cell repertoires in COVID-19. Using immunoSEQ multiplex PCR, the repertoire was profiled, and TCRdb retains in-frame clones only, with some absent. The sample lists around 64,000 clones; 87% were seen once. The sequencing sample was made of peripheral blood. These receptors were taken from a man aged 50-60 years with active COVID-19.

The chain combines TRBV29-1 with TRBJ1-1; 9 nucleotides align to TRBD1. CDR3 size: 14 residues. With V trimmed by 2 bases and J by 1 base, 2 bases remained unmatched. Germline CDR1 SQVTM, CDR2 ANQGSEA. In DNA form, the CDR3 reads TGCAGCGTTGAACACAGGGGGCCGAACACTGAAGCTTTCTTT. Residues: CSVEHRGPNTEAFF. Full variable domain (remainder filled in from reference TRBV29-1 and TRBJ1-1): SAVISQKPSRDICQRGTSLTIQCQVDSQVTMMFWYRQQPGQSLTLIATANQGSEATYESGFVIDKFPISRPNLTFSTLTVSNMSPEDSSIYLCSVEHRGPNTEAFFGQGTRLTVV.

J is TRBJ2-2 and V is TRBV7-6, with D maybe TRBD2 (6 bases). CDR3 length: 17 residues. Germline V lookup: CDR1 SGHVS, CDR2 FNYEAQ. V dropped 0 bases and J dropped 4 bases, with 15 bases sitting between them. CDR3 sequence: CASSLAVEGLGTGELFF. The CDR3 nucleotides read TGTGCCAGCAGCTTAGCGGTGGAGGGTCTGGGCACCGGGGAGCTGTTTTTT.

The chain has TRBV15 and TRBJ1-4; D is possibly TRBD1 (6 bases). V gave up 4 bases and J gave up 7 bases, with 22 bases separating them. The CDR3 loop spans 17 amino acids. Looked up from germline, CDR1 is LNHNV and CDR2 is YYDKDF (reference sequence). CDR3 residues: CATSINRGGAVGEKLFF. The DNA of the CDR3 is TGTGCCACCAGCATAAACAGAGGGGGGGCGGTAGGTGAAAAACTGTTTTTT.